Included here is one TCR beta chain sequence, with context. Its matching antigen is unknown. Via MiXCR, TCRdb re-called the RT-PCR reads, giving one row per CDR3 protein. Altogether 450,000 to 600,000 distinct CDR3 sequences are present, 7.6% being singletons, with the ten largest covering 13%. Unmatched junction bases numbered 13, after V lost 5 bases and J lost 1 base. CDR3 length equals 18 residues. Germline loops: CDR1 SGHVS, CDR2 FQNEAQ. The record originates from a study of response to subunit inactivated influenza vaccine. Study findings and constraints: Each seasonal influenza vaccination, the authors suggested, recruits few new T cells.

The clonotype originates from a man aged 50 to 75 who received an inactivated influenza vaccine. This chain joins TRBV7-8 and TRBJ2-5; TRBD2 matches at 10 bases. The sample here was PBMCs from blood, taken around 25 months after vaccination. The CDR3 region is CASSKRPSGGSFQETQYF. CDR3 DNA sequence: TGTGCCAGCAGCAAGAGGCCTAGCGGGGGATCCTTCCAAGAGACCCAGTACTTC.